Below, 3 T cell receptor beta chains from the same sample are listed, as sequenced in a study of cytomegalovirus exposure and HLA in healthy donors. PCR employed 60 Vbeta and 13 Jbeta primers. Sequenced by immunoSEQ multiplex PCR; TCRdb stores in-frame clones only, minus some. The data hold about 140,000 clones, with around 80% observed a single time. Sequencing input: PBMCs. These receptors were obtained from a man younger than 40 in good health and CMV-seropositive.

With respect to this clone: One end of the junction is discordant with germline, which a read error may explain. The chain recombines TRBV7-2 with TRBJ1-1; D gene uncertain. The CDR3 runs to 12 residues. CDR1 is SGHTA and CDR2 is FQGNSA in the germline V gene. The CDR3 DNA reads as TGTGCCAGCAGCTTTGGGAGAGCTGAAGCTTTCTTC. Translation gives CASSFGRAEAFF.

A few counts support this clone. This chain connects TRBV19 to TRBJ2-7, with no clear D. The CDR3 extends over 13 amino acids. Germline assignment: CDR1 LNHDA and CDR2 SQIVND (reference sequence). V gave up 5 bases and J gave up 2 bases, with 10 bases separating them. Written as DNA, the CDR3 is TGTGCCAGTAGTGAAGACAAAACCTACGAGCAGTACTTC. This translates into CASSEDKTYEQYF.

The chain uses TRBV19 and TRBJ2-2, with D maybe TRBD2 (7 bases). Trimming removed 5 bases from V and 4 bases from J, with 14 bases in between. Germline V lookup: CDR1 LNHDA, CDR2 SQIVND (reference sequence). This CDR3 has 15 residues. CDR3 region: CASSWAGATTGELFF. As DNA, the CDR3 is TGTGCCAGTAGTTGGGCGGGGGCCACCACCGGGGAGCTGTTTTTT.